This T cell receptor beta chain was recovered during a study of blood T cells in healthy people across ages. Primed by a sample-barcoded 5' primer and a J-beta primer mix, a second PCR proceeded for about 6 to 12 cycles. Each sample yielded at least 3 million CDR3-containing paired-end reads. TCRdb redid the calling of the 5' RACE reads with MiXCR, one entry per CDR3 protein. This table holds hundreds of thousands of distinct CDR3 sequences, under 30% found once. This clonotype was detected many times. The CDR3 runs 17 residues. Per germline, CDR1 SGHDT and CDR2 YYEEEE. Trimming cost V 0 bases and J 0 bases, with 15 bases left between them.

The V call is TRBV5-6, the J call TRBJ2-5, with D possibly being TRBD1 or TRBD2 (6 bases each). The TCR comes from a woman older than 75 in good health. Sequencing input: blood. In nucleotides, the CDR3 is TGTGCCAGCAGCTTGGGCGGAGGGGGAGAGTACCAAGAGACCCAGTACTTC. Its protein is CASSLGGGGEYQETQYF.